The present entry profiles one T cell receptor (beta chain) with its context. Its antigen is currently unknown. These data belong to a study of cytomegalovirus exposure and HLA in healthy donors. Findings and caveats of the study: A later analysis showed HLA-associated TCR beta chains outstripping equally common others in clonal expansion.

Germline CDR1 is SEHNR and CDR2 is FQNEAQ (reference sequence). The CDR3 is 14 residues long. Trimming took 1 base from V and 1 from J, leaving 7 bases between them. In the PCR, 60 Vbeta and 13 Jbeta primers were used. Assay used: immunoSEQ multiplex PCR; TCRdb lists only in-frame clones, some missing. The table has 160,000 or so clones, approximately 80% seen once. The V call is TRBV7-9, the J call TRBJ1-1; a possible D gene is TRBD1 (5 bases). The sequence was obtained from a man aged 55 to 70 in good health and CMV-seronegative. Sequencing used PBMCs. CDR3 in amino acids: CASSLVGQNTEAFF. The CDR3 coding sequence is TGTGCCAGCAGCTTAGTCGGACAGAACACTGAAGCTTTCTTT.